What follows describes a single T cell receptor (beta chain). Its antigen is unknown. PCR primers comprised 60 Vbeta and 13 Jbeta primers. The data were produced by immunoSEQ multiplex PCR, yet TCRdb's version contains in-frame clones alone and is incomplete. The table has hundreds of thousands of clones, 70% to 90% seen once; the top ten hold around 0.23%. V dropped 6 bases and J dropped 6 bases, with 12 bases sitting between them. CDR3 length equals 13 residues. Germline V gene lookup returns CDR1 MNHEY and CDR2 SMNVEV (reference sequence). The sample is drawn from a study of cytomegalovirus exposure and HLA in healthy donors. Looking at the study overall: The early release's HLA-typed donors yielded 65 million to 85 million unique TCRs. Study-wide results and caveats: Researchers catalogued some 160 TCR beta chains as cytomegalovirus-associated. A link between a missense DCLRE1C variant and TCR beta V- and J-gene trimming emerged from a later analysis. Clonal expansion, a later analysis showed, was greater in HLA-associated TCR beta chains than in equally common others.

Sequencing used PBMCs. The TCR originated in a girl aged 2-15 years in good health and CMV-seronegative. The rearrangement joins TRBV27 to TRBJ2-1, with TRBD2 as a possible D gene (7 bases). CDR3 DNA sequence: TGTGCCAGCAGGGGGGAGGGGGGCAATGAGCAGTTCTTC. Its protein product is CASRGEGGNEQFF.